What follows are 3 T cell receptor beta chains derived from one specimen sequenced in a study of blood T cell repertoires in COVID-19. The data were produced by immunoSEQ multiplex PCR, yet TCRdb's version contains in-frame clones alone and is incomplete. Of roughly 270,000 clones in the sample, roughly 85% were seen once. Sequencing was carried out using PBMCs or T cells enriched from blood (not recorded which). The source of these receptors is a man between 40 and 49 years old who had been exposed to COVID-19.

The rearrangement uses TRBV30 and TRBJ2-7; 13 nucleotides line up with TRBD2. V lost 0 bases and J lost 7; bases outside the gene matches: 3. The germline CDR1 and CDR2 sequences are GTSNPN and SVGIG (reference sequence). The CDR3 is made up of 14 amino acids. CDR3 amino acids: CAWSVSGLAGEQYF. In DNA form, the CDR3 reads TGTGCCTGGAGTGTATCGGGACTAGCGGGAGAGCAGTACTTC.

The chain uses TRBV5-1 and TRBJ2-5; the match to TRBD2 covers 7 bases. Germline-derived CDR1 and CDR2 are SGHRS and YFSETQ. The ends lost 4 bases at V and 5 bases at J; junction bases unmatched: 2. The CDR3 totals 12 residues. CDR3 DNA: TGCGCCAGCAGCGAGGGAGGGGAGACCCAGTACTTC. Amino acid sequence: CASSEGGETQYF.

V usage is TRBV9 and J usage is TRBJ2-2; 8 bases match TRBD1. Germline trimming cut 0 bases from V and 5 bases from J; bases unmatched to any gene: 12. The germline V gene encodes CDR1 SGDLS and CDR2 YYNGEE. The CDR3 is 18 amino acids. The CDR3 coding sequence is TGTGCCAGCAGCGTAGGCCGAGACAGGGGTTTAGAAACCGGGGAGCTGTTTTTT. Its translation: CASSVGRDRGLETGELFF.